A selection of T cell receptor beta chains follows, all from one sample in a study of T cell repertoires in cytomegalovirus infection. TCRdb re-derived calls from the reads in MiXCR, one entry per CDR3 protein. The table has roughly 190,000 distinct CDR3 sequences, approximately 9.6% seen once. Sequenced sample: PBMCs. These receptors were taken from a human donor in good health (CMV status not recorded). Some clones in this sample may be carry-over from other donors' samples. Each CDR3 is given with its conserved first and last residue. The D gene is left open where the match is weak. Not all rows give a size; the values are once, few, many and, for expanded clones, a class.

>TRBV10-3|TRBJ2-7|TRBD1|many
CAMAGTAYEQYF
TGTGCCATGGCCGGGACAGCTTACGAGCAGTACTTC
>TRBV7-2|TRBJ1-2|NA|many
CASSSNPSGFNGYTF
TGTGCCAGCAGCTCCAACCCGTCGGGGTTTAATGGCTACACCTTC
>TRBV28|TRBJ2-1|NA|NA
CASSFRDNEQFF
TGTGCCAGCAGTTTTCGGGACAATGAGCAGTTCTTC
>TRBV28|TRBJ1-1|NA|many
CASSRRLQAFF
TGTGCCAGCAGTAGGAGGTTACAAGCTTTCTTT
>TRBV7-2|TRBJ2-3|NA|NA
CASSLAGLETDTQYF
TGTGCCAGCAGCCTTGCGGGGCTAGAAACAGATACGCAGTATTTT
>TRBV7-2|TRBJ1-2|NA|many
CASSFSHPGAGGYTF
TGTGCCAGCAGCTTCAGTCATCCGGGGGCGGGTGGCTACACCTTC
>TRBV7-2|TRBJ1-6|NA|many
CASRQGINSPLHF
TGTGCCAGCAGGCAGGGGATTAATTCACCCCTCCACTTT
>TRBV10-3|TRBJ1-1|TRBD1|few
CAISEFYPGQGQGEAFF
TGTGCCATCAGTGAATTCTATCCGGGACAGGGGCAAGGGGAAGCTTTCTTT
>TRBV13|TRBJ2-7|TRBD1|NA
CASSHSGQGANEQYF
TGTGCCAGCAGCCACTCCGGACAGGGGGCCAACGAGCAGTACTTC
>TRBV6-5|TRBJ1-1|TRBD1|NA
CASSSGQVTEAFF
TGTGCCAGCAGCTCCGGACAGGTAACTGAAGCTTTCTTT
>TRBV19|TRBJ2-7|NA|NA
CASSLPPGSSSYEQYF
TGTGCCAGTAGTCTACCACCGGGATCTAGCTCCTACGAGCAGTACTTC
>TRBV27|TRBJ1-1|NA|many
CASKNPGNTEAFF
TGTGCCAGCAAGAACCCGGGTAACACTGAAGCTTTCTTT
>TRBV27|TRBJ1-5|NA|many
CASIREVDSNQPQHF
TGTGCCAGCATACGGGAGGTGGATAGCAATCAGCCCCAGCATTTT
>TRBV7-2|TRBJ2-1|NA|many
CASSLARGLNNEQFF
TGTGCCAGCAGCTTAGCGCGGGGGCTTAACAATGAGCAGTTCTTC